Following are 29 T cell receptor beta chains from one sample sequenced in a study of CD4 T cells in relation to SARS-CoV-2 and coronaviruses. Data came from immunoSEQ multiplex PCR; TCRdb stores just in-frame clones and leaves some out. Of 11,000 or so clones listed, about 72% were seen once; the top ten hold roughly 13%. Unexposed donor CD4+ T cells date from about 2011-2018, before the COVID-19 pandemic. After about 10 days of culture, CD4+ T cells were isolated. No antigens are known for them. The source material was CD4+ T cells from PBMCs, cultured in vitro. Receptor source: a human donor in good health.

This chain joins TRBV4-1 and TRBJ2-7; D gene uncertain. The V end was cut by 1 base, the J end by 6 bases, with 10 bases between. Germline V lookup: CDR1 MGHRA, CDR2 YSYEKL. The CDR3 is 13 residues long. CDR3 bases: TGCGCCAGCAGCCAAGTCCTAGGTTCCGAGCAGTACTTC. Translation gives CASSQVLGSEQYF.

This clone was detected only once. The J gene is TRBJ2-3, the V gene TRBV9; the match to TRBD2 covers 9 bases. The CDR3 length is 18 residues. Germline V gene lookup returns CDR1 SGDLS and CDR2 YYNGEE. Trimming at V came to 4 bases and at J to 0 bases, leaving 12 bases not matched to a gene. The CDR3 bases are TGTGCCAGCAGCCTAGGGGCGGGAGGGCCGACTAGCACAGATACGCAGTATTTT. Translated: CASSLGAGGPTSTDTQYF.

This clone was seen just once. The CDR3 DNA reads as TGTGCCAGCAGTTTGGGGACTCTTAATGAAAAACTGTTTTTT. As protein: CASSLGTLNEKLFF. The chain recombines TRBV7-8 with TRBJ1-4, with a tentative D call TRBD1 (5 bases). The germline V gene has CDR1 SGHVS and CDR2 FQNEAQ. Trimming removed 6 bases from V and 4 bases from J, with 12 bases in between. This CDR3 has 14 residues.

This clone was detected only once. The chain carries TRBV5-1 and TRBJ2-3; 11 bases agree with TRBD2. Germline lookup yields CDR1 SGHRS and CDR2 YFSETQ. V was clipped by 4 bases and J by 1 base; unmatched bases: 2. This CDR3 spans 15 amino acids. In DNA, the CDR3 is TGCGCCAGCAGCCGTAGCGGGGGGGGCACAGATACGCAGTATTTT. This sequence encodes CASSRSGGGTDTQYF.

This clone was counted once. J is TRBJ2-3 and V is TRBV4-3; tentatively, D is TRBD1 (5 bases). V lost 0 bases and J 4 bases, leaving 11 bases between the germline ends. CDR3 length equals 15 residues. The V gene's germline CDR1 is LGHNA and CDR2 YSLEER. The chain's CDR3 is CASSQDFQGSDTQYF. The CDR3, as DNA: TGCGCCAGCAGCCAAGATTTTCAGGGATCAGATACGCAGTATTTT.

The J gene is TRBJ2-1, the V gene TRBV9; D ambiguous. From germline, CDR1 is SGDLS and CDR2 YYNGEE. CDR3 length: 14 amino acids. Trimming shortened V by 0 bases and J by 6 bases, and 10 bases separated the two germline ends. CDR3 sequence (DNA): TGTGCCAGCAGCGTAGAAGGGATCGGCAATGAGCAGTTCTTC. Its protein is CASSVEGIGNEQFF.

This chain connects TRBV19 to TRBJ1-5, with D unclear. The germline V gene has CDR1 LNHDA and CDR2 SQIVND (reference sequence). Between the trimmed V and J ends, which lost 2 bases and 1 base, there was a span of 0 bases. The CDR3 sequence is 12 residues long. The CDR3 loop is CASSISNQPQHF. Written as DNA, the CDR3 is TGTGCCAGTAGTATAAGCAATCAGCCCCAGCATTTT.

The chain is built from TRBV21-1 and TRBJ2-7; no DNA check was done on the table's D call, TRBD1. TRBV21-1 has pseudogene status. This CDR3 spans 15 amino acids. CDR3 coding DNA: TGTGCCAGCAGCAACTGGACAGGGTCATCCTACGAGCAGTACTTC. Translation gives CASSNWTGSSYEQYF.

V gene TRBV27 combines with J gene TRBJ2-2, with D perhaps matching TRBD2 (6 bases). Germline assignment: CDR1 MNHEY and CDR2 SMNVEV (reference sequence). Trimming removed 7 bases from V and 1 base from J, with 7 bases in between. This CDR3 comprises 13 residues. CDR3 DNA sequence: TGTGCCAGCATGGAGGGGAACACCGGGGAGCTGTTTTTT. This translates into CASMEGNTGELFF.

V is TRBV4-3 and J is TRBJ1-1; D unclear. V was shortened by 4 bases and J by 4 bases, with 13 bases between the two germline ends. Looked up from germline, CDR1 is LGHNA and CDR2 is YSLEER. The CDR3 runs to 14 residues. As DNA, the CDR3 is TGCGCCAGCAGCCCTCGGACTCCCGCCACTGAAGCTTTCTTT. Amino acid sequence: CASSPRTPATEAFF.

The chain combines TRBV7-8 with TRBJ1-2; 11 bases are a match to TRBD1. This CDR3 region has 13 residues. V shed 5 bases, J shed 9 bases, and the junction held 5 bases outside the gene matches. CDR1 is SGHVS, CDR2 FQNEAQ, per germline. CDR3 coding DNA: TGTGCCAGCAGCCCAGGACAGGGGGCACGCTACACCTTC. This codes for CASSPGQGARYTF. Filled out from reference TRBV7-8 and TRBJ1-2, the complete variable domain reads GAGVSQSPRYKVAKRGQDVALRCDPISGHVSLFWYQQALGQGPEFLTYFQNEAQLDKSGLPSDRFFAERPEGSVSTLKIQRTQQEDSAVYLCASSPGQGARYTFGSGTRLTVV.

This clone was seen more than once but under ten times. The chain joins TRBV6-2 or TRBV6-3 to TRBJ1-1; possible D gene TRBD1, 5 bases. The CDR3 runs to 13 residues. The germline V gene encodes CDR1 MNHEY and CDR2 SVGEGT. V was clipped by 6 bases and J by 5 bases, with 13 bases between them. In DNA form, the CDR3 reads TGTGCCAGCAGCCAGGGTGACTGGACTGAAGCTTTCTTT. It encodes CASSQGDWTEAFF.

The gene calls are TRBV2 and TRBJ1-5; the D gene is possibly TRBD1 (5 bases). The CDR3 extends over 12 amino acids. The germline V and J ends were trimmed by 4 bases and 5 bases, with 6 bases remaining between them. Per germline, CDR1 SNHLY and CDR2 FYNNEI. This chain's CDR3 is CASSGGDQPQHF. The CDR3 nucleotides read TGTGCCAGCAGTGGAGGGGATCAGCCCCAGCATTTT.

The chain has TRBV7-9 and TRBJ2-2, with 7 bases that match TRBD2. Unmatched junction bases numbered 14, after V lost 4 bases and J lost 6 bases. Germline V gene sequence: CDR1 SEHNR, CDR2 FQNEAQ (reference sequence). CDR3 length: 17 amino acids. The CDR3 protein is CASSSAWAGVRAGELFF. CDR3 bases: TGTGCCAGCAGCTCCGCGTGGGCGGGAGTGCGGGCCGGGGAGCTGTTTTTT.

The J gene is TRBJ1-6, the V gene TRBV3-1 (or the pseudogene TRBV3-2), with a possible D match to TRBD1 (6 bases). The germline CDR1 and CDR2 sequences are LGHDT and YNNKEL (reference sequence). Trimming removed 0 bases at V and 8 bases at J, with 8 bases between. CDR3 length: 14 residues. In nucleotides, the CDR3 is TGTGCCAGCAGCCAAGACGGGGGCCATTCACCCCTCCACTTT. Its translation is CASSQDGGHSPLHF.

This clone showed up just a few times. The chain uses TRBV2 and TRBJ2-2; the match to TRBD1 covers 8 bases. Germline loops: CDR1 SNHLY, CDR2 FYNNEI. This CDR3 region has 15 residues. The J segment lost 2 bases and the V segment lost 6 bases, leaving 5 bases of the junction unmatched. CDR3 sequence (DNA): TGTGCCAGCAGACCGGGACAGGCTAACACCGGGGAGCTGTTTTTT. It codes for CASRPGQANTGELFF.

This sequence joins TRBV5-4 and TRBJ2-7; 7 bases agree with TRBD2. The trim removed 2 bases at V and 5 bases at J, leaving 10 bases unmatched. CDR1 and CDR2 (germline): SGHNT, YYREEE (reference sequence). The CDR3 is made up of 15 amino acids. For the CDR3, the DNA is TGTGCCAGCAGCTTCCCTTCTGGACTAGGGCACGAGCAGTACTTC. Translated: CASSFPSGLGHEQYF. Filled out from reference TRBV5-4 and TRBJ2-7, the complete variable domain reads ETGVTQSPTHLIKTRGQQVTLRCSSQSGHNTVSWYQQALGQGPQFIFQYYREEENGRGNFPPRFSGLQFPNYSSELNVNALELDDSALYLCASSFPSGLGHEQYFGPGTRLTVT.

The chain uses TRBV7-8 and TRBJ1-2, with TRBD1 matching over 9 bases. This CDR3 comprises 14 residues. Looked up from germline, CDR1 is SGHVS and CDR2 is FQNEAQ. Trimming cost V 5 bases and J 2 bases; bases outside gene matches: 3. The CDR3 sequence: CASSRGTGNYGYTF. The CDR3 nucleotides read TGTGCCAGCAGCCGTGGGACAGGGAACTATGGCTACACCTTC.

The chain carries TRBV3-1 (or the pseudogene TRBV3-2) and TRBJ2-7; the D gene could be TRBD1 or TRBD2 (5 bases each). Germline V gene lookup returns CDR1 LGHDT and CDR2 YNNKEL (reference sequence). Trimming removed 1 base from V and 7 bases from J, with 17 bases in between. The CDR3 consists of 15 residues. The CDR3 sequence: CASSQVTGPGGEQYF. The CDR3 region has the DNA TGTGCCAGCAGCCAAGTTACGGGGCCTGGGGGAGAGCAGTACTTC.

V usage is TRBV7-3 and J usage is TRBJ2-3; a weak D match, TRBD2 (6 bases). Germline-derived CDR1 and CDR2 are SGHTA and FQGTGA. V was cut by 1 base and J by 0 bases, with 14 bases left in between. The CDR3 sequence is 17 residues long. The CDR3, as DNA: TGTGCCAGCAGCTTAATGGCCGGGCGGGGAAGCACAGATACGCAGTATTTT. This encodes CASSLMAGRGSTDTQYF.

The genes are TRBV6-6 and TRBJ1-5, with D maybe TRBD1 (5 bases). Per the germline V gene, CDR1 is MNHNY and CDR2 is SVGAGI (reference sequence). Between the trimmed V and J ends, which lost 0 bases and 4 bases, there was a span of 10 bases. The CDR3 sequence is 15 residues long. CDR3 coding DNA: TGTGCCAGCAGTTACTCTAGACAGCTGAATCAGCCCCAGCATTTT. Its translation: CASSYSRQLNQPQHF.

V gene TRBV6-2 or TRBV6-3 combines with J gene TRBJ1-5, with D uncertain. This CDR3 has 16 residues. The V gene lost 4 bases and the J gene lost 4 bases, with 17 bases spanning the gap. Germline V gene lookup returns CDR1 MNHEY and CDR2 SVGEGT. CDR3 region: CASSSPAGLTNQPQHF. CDR3 sequence (DNA): TGTGCCAGCAGTTCCCCAGCCGGATTAACAAATCAGCCCCAGCATTTT.

The V gene is TRBV6-6, the J gene TRBJ2-5, with D possibly being TRBD1 (6 bases). Trimming removed 2 bases from V and 4 bases from J, with 14 bases in between. CDR1 MNHNY and CDR2 SVGAGI come from the germline V gene (reference sequence). CDR3 length: 15 residues. The CDR3 sequence: CASSYPTTGGETQYF. The CDR3 DNA sequence: TGTGCCAGCAGTTACCCGACGACAGGCGGAGAGACCCAGTACTTC.

The rearrangement uses TRBV5-1 and TRBJ1-4; the match to TRBD1 covers 8 bases. J lost 8 bases, V lost 5 bases, and 14 bases had no gene match. The CDR3 runs 16 residues. Germline assignment: CDR1 SGHRS and CDR2 YFSETQ. CDR3 nucleotides: TGCGCCAGCAGTCAGGGGGCGGCCCCGCGCGTAGAAAAACTGTTTTTT. It yields the protein CASSQGAAPRVEKLFF. Supplemented by reference TRBV5-1 and TRBJ1-4, the full variable domain reads KAGVTQTPRYLIKTRGQQVTLSCSPISGHRSVSWYQQTPGQGLQFLFEYFSETQRNKGNFPGRFSGRQFSNSRSEMNVSTLELGDSALYLCASSQGAAPRVEKLFFGSGTQLSVL.

The chain links TRBV11-3 to TRBJ2-1; D is unclear. Germline V gives CDR1 SGHNT, CDR2 YENEEA. Between the trimmed V and J ends, which lost 1 base and 10 bases, there was a span of 14 bases. CDR3 length equals 14 residues. Here the CDR3 reads CASSLAPGNVEQFF. The CDR3 nucleotides are TGTGCCAGCAGCTTAGCCCCCGGTAATGTGGAGCAGTTCTTC.

The chain couples TRBV2 to TRBJ2-1; D unclear. The germline V and J ends were trimmed by 3 bases and 10 bases, with 10 bases remaining between them. CDR3 length: 12 residues. Germline CDR1 SNHLY, CDR2 FYNNEI. CDR3 in amino acids: CASSEFDWEQFF. The CDR3 coding sequence is TGTGCCAGCAGTGAGTTTGATTGGGAGCAGTTCTTC.

This clone was seen a handful of times. The chain's CDR3 is CASTGTRNTIYF. Written as DNA, the CDR3 is TGTGCCAGTACAGGGACAAGAAACACCATATATTTT. The J gene is TRBJ1-3, the V gene TRBV19; the D gene is possibly TRBD1 (6 bases). Germline lookup yields CDR1 LNHDA and CDR2 SQIVND (reference sequence). The CDR3 runs to 12 residues. V was shortened by 7 bases and J by 5 bases, with 9 bases between the two germline ends.

The genes are TRBV19 and TRBJ2-7, with no clear D. Germline CDR1 is LNHDA and CDR2 is SQIVND (reference sequence). The germline V and J ends were trimmed by 3 bases and 0 bases, with 12 bases remaining between them. This CDR3 spans 15 amino acids. Here the CDR3 reads CASSMLGRSSYEQYF. In DNA, the CDR3 is TGTGCCAGTAGTATGTTGGGCCGTAGCTCCTACGAGCAGTACTTC.

V gene TRBV3-1 (or the pseudogene TRBV3-2) combines with J gene TRBJ1-5; tentative D call: TRBD1 (5 bases). This CDR3 is built from 14 residues. V lost 0 bases and J lost 5, with 8 bases in between. Germline V CDR1 and CDR2: LGHDT, YNNKEL (reference sequence). For the CDR3, the DNA is TGTGCCAGCAGCCAAGACCCCAGGGATCAGCCCCAGCATTTT. This encodes CASSQDPRDQPQHF.